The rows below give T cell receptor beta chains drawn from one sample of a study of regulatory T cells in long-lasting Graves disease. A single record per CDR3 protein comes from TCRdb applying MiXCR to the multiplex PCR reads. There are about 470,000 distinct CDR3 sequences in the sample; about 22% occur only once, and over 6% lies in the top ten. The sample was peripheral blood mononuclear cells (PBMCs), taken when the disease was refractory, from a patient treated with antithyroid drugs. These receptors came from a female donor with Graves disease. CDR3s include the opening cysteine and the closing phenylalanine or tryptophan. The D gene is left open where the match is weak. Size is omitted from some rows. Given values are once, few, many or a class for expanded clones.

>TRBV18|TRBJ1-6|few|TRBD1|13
TGTGCCAGCTCACAGGGGGCGCGATCACCCCTCCACTTT
CASSQGARSPLHF
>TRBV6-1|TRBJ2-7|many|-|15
TGTGCCAGCAGTCCCCTCGGGTCGAGCTCCTACGAGCAGTACTTC
CASSPLGSSSYEQYF
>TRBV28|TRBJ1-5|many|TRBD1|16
TGTGCCAGCAGTCAACCATTCGGACAGGGGAGTCAGCCCCAGCATTTT
CASSQPFGQGSQPQHF
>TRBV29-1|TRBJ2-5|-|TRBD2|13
TGCAGCGCGACCTGGGGGGGTGCTGAGACCCAGTACTTC
CSATWGGAETQYF
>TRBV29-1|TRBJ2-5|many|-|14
TGCAGCGTTCCAGAAGACCCAAGGAGGGAGACCCAGTACTTC
CSVPEDPRRETQYF
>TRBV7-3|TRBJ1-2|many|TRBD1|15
TGTGCCAGCAGCTTAAATGGACAGGGAGACTATGGCTACACCTTC
CASSLNGQGDYGYTF
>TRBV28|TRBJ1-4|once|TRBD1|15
TGTGCCAGCAGCGGACAGCAGGGGGTAGGAGAAAAACTGTTTTTT
CASSGQQGVGEKLFF
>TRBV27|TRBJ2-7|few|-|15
TGTGCCAGCAGTTTATCGATCAGCAGGGTAGACGAGCAGTACTTC
CASSLSISRVDEQYF
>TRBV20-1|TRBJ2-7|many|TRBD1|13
TGCAGTGCCGGACAGGGGGTATCCTACGAGCAGTACTTC
CSAGQGVSYEQYF
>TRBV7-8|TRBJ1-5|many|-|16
TGTGCCAGCAGCAAACTCCCAAGCGGGGGGCTTCAGCCCCAGCATTTT
CASSKLPSGGLQPQHF
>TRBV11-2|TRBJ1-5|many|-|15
TGTGCCAGCAGCTTAAACGGGGGTGGCAATCAGCCCCAGCATTTT
CASSLNGGGNQPQHF
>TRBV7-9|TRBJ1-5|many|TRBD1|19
TGTGCCAGCAGACCCAGACAGGGGTGGGAGGCGTATAGCAATCAGCCCCAGCATTTT
CASRPRQGWEAYSNQPQHF
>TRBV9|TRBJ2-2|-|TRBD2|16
TGTGCCAGCAGCGTAGGAAGTCTAGCGGGGGCCGGGGAGCTGTTTTTT
CASSVGSLAGAGELFF
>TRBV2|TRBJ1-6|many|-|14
TGTGCCAGCATGGAGAACGCCTTTAATTCACCCCTCCACTTT
CASMENAFNSPLHF
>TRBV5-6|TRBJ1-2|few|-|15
TGTGCCAGCAGCTTCCCCCTGGAAGGGGGGTATGGCTACACCTTC
CASSFPLEGGYGYTF
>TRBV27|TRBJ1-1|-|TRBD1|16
TGTGCCAGCAGTTCGGAACAGGGGGCCCTGAACACTGAAGCTTTCTTT
CASSSEQGALNTEAFF
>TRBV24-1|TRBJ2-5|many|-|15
TGTGCCACCAGTGACGTCAGGACTGCCGCGGAGACCCAGTACTTC
CATSDVRTAAETQYF
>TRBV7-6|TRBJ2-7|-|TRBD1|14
TGTGCCAGCAGCATGGGACAGGTGCTCTACGAGCAGTACTTC
CASSMGQVLYEQYF
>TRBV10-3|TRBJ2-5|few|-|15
TGTGCCATCAGTGAGTCAGGGACAACCCAAGAGACCCAGTACTTC
CAISESGTTQETQYF
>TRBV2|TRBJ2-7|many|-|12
TGTGCCAGCAGCAGGGATACCTACGAGCAGTACTTC
CASSRDTYEQYF
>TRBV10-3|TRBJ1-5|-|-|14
TGTGCCATCAGTGAGTCAGATAGCAATCAGCCCCAGCATTTT
CAISESDSNQPQHF
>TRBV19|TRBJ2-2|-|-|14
TGTGCCAGTAGTATTAACAGGGATCCCGGGGAGCTGTTTTTT
CASSINRDPGELFF
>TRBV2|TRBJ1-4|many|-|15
TGTGCCAGCAGTGAGACGGGACTAACAGGGGAAAAACTGTTTTTT
CASSETGLTGEKLFF
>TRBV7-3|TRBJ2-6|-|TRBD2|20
TGTGCCAGCAGCCCCCACGCTACCGGGACTAGCGGCTCTGGGGCCAACGTCCTGACTTTC
CASSPHATGTSGSGANVLTF
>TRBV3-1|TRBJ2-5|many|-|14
TGTGCCAGCACTCCTCCCTCGGGGCAAGAGACCCAGTACTTC
CASTPPSGQETQYF
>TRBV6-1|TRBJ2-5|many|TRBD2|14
TGTGCCAGCAGCCCCCCGGGGAGGGAGGAGACCCAGTACTTC
CASSPPGREETQYF
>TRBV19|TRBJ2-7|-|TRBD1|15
TGTGCCAGTAGTTCTGAAGGGACAGAGTACTACGAGCAGTACTTC
CASSSEGTEYYEQYF
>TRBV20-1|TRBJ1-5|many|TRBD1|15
TGCAGTGCTAGATACGCGGGACAGCACAATCAGCCCCAGCATTTT
CSARYAGQHNQPQHF
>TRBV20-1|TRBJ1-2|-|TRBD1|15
TGCAGTGCTTCTCCCGTTCGGGACAGGGACGGCGGCTACACCTTC
CSASPVRDRDGGYTF
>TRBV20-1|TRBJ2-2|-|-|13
TGCAGTGCTAGCCCCCCGGTGACGGGGGAGCTGTTTTTT
CSASPPVTGELFF
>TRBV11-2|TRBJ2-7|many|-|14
TGTGCCAGCAGCTTAGTAACAGCGTCCTACGAGCAGTACTTC
CASSLVTASYEQYF
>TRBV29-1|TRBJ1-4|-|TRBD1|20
TGCAGCGTTGAACCTCCGGGACAGGGGAATATTCTAGCAACTAATGAAAAACTGTTTTTT
CSVEPPGQGNILATNEKLFF
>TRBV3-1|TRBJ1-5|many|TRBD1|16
TGTGCCAGCAGCCTGGGGATACAGGGGAACGGGCAGCCCCAGCATTTT
CASSLGIQGNGQPQHF
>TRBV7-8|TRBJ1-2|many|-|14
TGTGCCAGCAGCCCTCGGGACTCCAGATATGGCTACACCTTC
CASSPRDSRYGYTF
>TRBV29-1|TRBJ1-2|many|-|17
TGCAGCGTTGAAGGGATATATACAGGCGCAGCTAACTATGGCTACACCTTC
CSVEGIYTGAANYGYTF
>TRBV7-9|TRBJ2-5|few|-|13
TGTGCCAGCAGCTTAGTCCCCGAGGGGACCCAGTACTTC
CASSLVPEGTQYF
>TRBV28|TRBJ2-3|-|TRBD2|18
TGTGCCAGCAGACCCACTCGGGGGAGCGGGAGGGCCTTCGGTACGCAGTATTTT
CASRPTRGSGRAFGTQYF
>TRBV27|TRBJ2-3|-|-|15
TGTGCCAGCAGTCCGGGACTGTCTAGCACAGATACGCAGTATTTT
CASSPGLSSTDTQYF
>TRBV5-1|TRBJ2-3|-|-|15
TGCGCCAGCAGCTTGGCCCCAGGGGTTACAGATACGCAGTATTTT
CASSLAPGVTDTQYF
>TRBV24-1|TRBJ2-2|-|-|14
TGTGCCACCAGTGATCGACAGTACACCGGGGAGCTGTTTTTT
CATSDRQYTGELFF